These T cell receptor beta chains were read from a single sample in a study of regulatory dendritic cells for organ transplantation. Their antigens remain unidentified. Data came from immunoSEQ multiplex PCR; TCRdb stores just in-frame clones and leaves some out. The sample lists about 4,400 clones; 70% to 75% were seen once. The sequencing sample was made of memory CD8+ T cells from blood cultured with dendritic cells. Receptor source: a human donor in good health. The CDR3 runs from the conserved cysteine through the conserved F or W. The D gene is left open where the match is weak.

J,D,V,CDR3
TRBJ2-2,.,TRBV10-1,CASSEGDAGELFF
TRBJ2-7,.,TRBV10-2,CASSEKGYEQYF
TRBJ2-3,.,TRBV5-1,CASSLAGTDTQYF
TRBJ2-7,.,TRBV11-2,CASSLVSASYEQYF
TRBJ2-3,TRBD2,TRBV6-4,CASSDSGTSADTQYF
TRBJ1-5,.,TRBV4-3,CASSQDQGSNQPQHF
TRBJ2-2,TRBD1,TRBV7-6,CASSPGQFYTGELFF
TRBJ1-1,.,TRBV11-2,CASSLYVDTEAFF
TRBJ2-1,TRBD2,TRBV7-9,CASSSVSSGEQFF
TRBJ1-3,.,TRBV7-8,CASSSTGPDSGNTIYF
TRBJ2-1,.,TRBV28,CASAHVLEQFF
TRBJ1-5,.,TRBV29-1,CSVADGFNQPQHF
TRBJ1-1,.,TRBV19,CASIGKIPKAFF
TRBJ2-1,.,TRBV4-3,CASSQGTGNEQFF
TRBJ2-3,TRBD2,TRBV18,CASSPFQREDTQYF
TRBJ1-2,TRBD1,TRBV6-1,CASQTGIGYTF
TRBJ1-2,.,TRBV28,CASSLMGGFYGYTF
TRBJ1-2,.,TRBV9,CASSPTPQGMIYGYTF
TRBJ2-1,.,TRBV6-5,CASSSGLSSYNEQFF
TRBJ2-7,.,TRBV7-9,CASGRSLEQYF
TRBJ2-1,TRBD1,TRBV29-1,CSVVGLSYVFSGGENEQFF
TRBJ2-5,TRBD2,TRBV6-1,CASSFLAGTGETQYF
TRBJ2-7,.,TRBV27,CASSLFGGEEQYF
TRBJ2-5,.,TRBV7-2,CASRPSEYQETQYF
TRBJ2-6,TRBD1,TRBV28,CASSQGAPGGANVLTF
TRBJ1-3,.,TRBV27,CASSLGPSGNTIYF
TRBJ2-5,.,TRBV7-9,CASSLVRSGAGETQYF
TRBJ2-1,.,TRBV2,CASSETEPSSYNEQFF
TRBJ2-5,TRBD2,TRBV7-8,CASSLERGGRETQYF
TRBJ2-1,.,TRBV9,CASSDLALETNEQFF
TRBJ2-1,TRBD1,TRBV4-2,CASSQATGDNEQFF
TRBJ2-7,TRBD1,TRBV5-4,CASSQVGTGAYEQYF
TRBJ1-1,.,TRBV6-4,CASSVNLGNTEAFF
TRBJ2-3,TRBD2,TRBV27,CASSPLIREGREDTQYF
TRBJ2-2,.,TRBV4-1,CASSARIDRNTGELFF
TRBJ2-7,.,TRBV11-1,CASSGAGTLYEQYF
TRBJ1-3,.,TRBV27,CASSHSGSGNTIYF
TRBJ2-1,TRBD1,TRBV19,CASSQGESQEQFF
TRBJ2-5,TRBD2,TRBV4-1,CASSQAGGLDQETQYF
TRBJ2-3,.,TRBV11-2,CASRTTDTQYF
TRBJ2-1,TRBD2,TRBV19,CASSISLAVYNEQFF
TRBJ2-2,.,TRBV11-2,CASTGVATGELFF
TRBJ1-1,.,TRBV15,CATSREHELNTEAFF
TRBJ2-1,.,TRBV7-2,CASSSYSAGYNEQFF
TRBJ2-1,TRBD2,TRBV6-4,CASSDSRAGGNEQFF
TRBJ2-5,TRBD2,TRBV4-2,CASSQEGPGGPSETQYF
TRBJ2-7,TRBD1,TRBV6-5,CASGTTGDEQYF
TRBJ1-2,TRBD1,TRBV28,CASSDNRGRYEDGYTF
TRBJ2-1,TRBD1,TRBV4-1,CASSRGQGAYNEQFF
TRBJ2-3,TRBD2,TRBV6-4,CASSETSGGADTQYF
TRBJ2-5,.,TRBV21-1,CASSRVDRVQETQYF
TRBJ1-5,.,TRBV5-1,CASSLDRGDQPQHF
TRBJ2-7,.,TRBV7-8,CASSLGPLYEQYF
TRBJ2-3,TRBD2,TRBV6-4,CASGELAGGTDTQYF
TRBJ1-2,TRBD1,TRBV5-4,CASSLRGQRPTF
TRBJ2-3,.,TRBV6-4,CASSDSPGSTDTQYF
TRBJ2-2,.,TRBV6-5,CASRSHEDSGGELFF
TRBJ2-7,TRBD2,TRBV19,CASSIGLAGTPYEQYF
TRBJ2-7,.,TRBV5-1,CASSFGGVYEQYF
TRBJ1-5,.,TRBV27,CASSFDSNQPQHF